This TCR beta chain was sequenced in a study of graft-versus-host responses after intestinal transplantation. Study-wide background: Transplant types were multivisceral, liver-intestinal, or isolated intestinal. Recipients across the board were started on anti-thymocyte globulin induction, then kept on tacrolimus and steroids for around 3 years. General study findings and limits: Investigators detected GvH clones in recipient marrow, with some emerging earlier in ileum or blood. Some patients had graft-donor T cell macrochimerism, and their allografts showed high graft-versus-host to host-versus-graft clonal ratios.

Of note for this clone: Its antigen remains unknown.

The length of the CDR3 is 16 residues. Germline V gene data show CDR1 as MNHNY and CDR2 as SVGAGI (reference sequence). V lost 6 bases and J 3 bases, leaving 20 bases between the germline ends. The table came from immunoSEQ multiplex PCR; TCRdb's copy has only in-frame clones and leaves some out. The sample lists over 8,500 clones, nearly 95% occurring once. The clonotype comes from a human patient who received an intestinal transplant, so some T cells may come from the graft donor. Material: bone marrow, obtained approximately 520 days after intestinal transplantation. V and J are TRBV6-6 and TRBJ1-2; D gene ambiguous. The CDR3 reads CASRGRAALSDYGYTF. The CDR3 bases are TGTGCCAGCAGAGGCAGAGCGGCCCTCTCGGACTATGGCTACACCTTC.